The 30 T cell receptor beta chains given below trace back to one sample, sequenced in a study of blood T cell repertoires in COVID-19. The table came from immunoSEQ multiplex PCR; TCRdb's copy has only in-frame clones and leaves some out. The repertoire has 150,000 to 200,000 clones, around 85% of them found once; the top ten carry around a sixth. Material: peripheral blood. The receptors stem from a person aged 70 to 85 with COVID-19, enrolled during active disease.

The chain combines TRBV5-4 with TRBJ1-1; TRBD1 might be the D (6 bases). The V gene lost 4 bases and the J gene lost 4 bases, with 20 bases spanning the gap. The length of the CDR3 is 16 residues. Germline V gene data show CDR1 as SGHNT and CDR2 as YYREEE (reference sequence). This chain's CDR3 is CASSRGFDSQTTEAFF. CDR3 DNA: TGTGCCAGCAGCAGGGGGTTCGACAGCCAGACCACTGAAGCTTTCTTT.

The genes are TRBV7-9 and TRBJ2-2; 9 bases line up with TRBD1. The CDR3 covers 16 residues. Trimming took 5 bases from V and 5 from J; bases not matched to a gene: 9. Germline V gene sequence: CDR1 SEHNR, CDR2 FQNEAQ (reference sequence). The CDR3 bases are TGTGCCAGCAGCACCTCCGGGACAGGGTGGACCGGGGAGCTGTTTTTT. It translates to CASSTSGTGWTGELFF.

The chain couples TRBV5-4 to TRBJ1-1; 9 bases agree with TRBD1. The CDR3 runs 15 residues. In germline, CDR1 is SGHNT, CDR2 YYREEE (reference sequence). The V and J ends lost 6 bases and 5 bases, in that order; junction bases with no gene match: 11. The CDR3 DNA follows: TGTGCCAGCAAATGGAGGGACAGGGAGGATACTGAAGCTTTCTTT. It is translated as CASKWRDREDTEAFF.

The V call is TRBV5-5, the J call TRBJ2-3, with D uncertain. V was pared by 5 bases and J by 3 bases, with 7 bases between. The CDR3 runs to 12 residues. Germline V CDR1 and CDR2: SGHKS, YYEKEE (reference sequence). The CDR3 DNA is TGTGCCAGCAGTTATGAGACAGATACGCAGTATTTT. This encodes CASSYETDTQYF.

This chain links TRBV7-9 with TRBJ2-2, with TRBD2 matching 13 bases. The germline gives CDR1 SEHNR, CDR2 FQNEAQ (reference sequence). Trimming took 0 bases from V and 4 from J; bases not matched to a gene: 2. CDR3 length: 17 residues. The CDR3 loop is CASSLALAGGLTGELFF. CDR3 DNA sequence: TGTGCCAGCAGCTTAGCACTAGCGGGAGGGCTCACCGGGGAGCTGTTTTTT.

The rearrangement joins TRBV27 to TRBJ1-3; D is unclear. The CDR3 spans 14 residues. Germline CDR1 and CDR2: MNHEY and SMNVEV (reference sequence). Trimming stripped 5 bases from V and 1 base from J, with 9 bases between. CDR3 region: CASSPQASGNTIYF. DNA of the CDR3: TGTGCCAGCAGTCCCCAGGCGTCTGGAAACACCATATATTTT.

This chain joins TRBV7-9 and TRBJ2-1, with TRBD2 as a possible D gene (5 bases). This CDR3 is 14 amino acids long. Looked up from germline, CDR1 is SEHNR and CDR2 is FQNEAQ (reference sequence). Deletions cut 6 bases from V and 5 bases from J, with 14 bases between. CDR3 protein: CASSSEGRHNEQFF. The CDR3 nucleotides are TGTGCCAGCAGTAGCGAGGGCAGACACAATGAGCAGTTCTTC.

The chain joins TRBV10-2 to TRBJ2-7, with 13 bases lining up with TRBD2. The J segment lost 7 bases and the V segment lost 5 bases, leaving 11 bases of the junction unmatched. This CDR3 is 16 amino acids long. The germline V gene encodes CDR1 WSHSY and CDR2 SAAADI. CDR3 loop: CASSKTTSGGAFEQYF. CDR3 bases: TGCGCCAGCAGTAAGACCACTAGCGGGGGGGCTTTTGAGCAGTACTTC.

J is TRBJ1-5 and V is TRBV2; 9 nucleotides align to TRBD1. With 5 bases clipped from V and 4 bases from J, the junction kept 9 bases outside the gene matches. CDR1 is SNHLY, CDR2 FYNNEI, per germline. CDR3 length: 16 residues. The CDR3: CASSYNTGGRNQPQHF. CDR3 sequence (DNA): TGTGCCAGCAGTTATAACACAGGGGGCCGGAATCAGCCCCAGCATTTT.

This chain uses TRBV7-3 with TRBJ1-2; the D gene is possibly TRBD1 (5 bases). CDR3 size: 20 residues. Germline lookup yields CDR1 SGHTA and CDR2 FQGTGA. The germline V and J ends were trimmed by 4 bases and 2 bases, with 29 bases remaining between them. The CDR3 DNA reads TGTGCCAGCAGCTCCCATCACCGCAAAACAGGACGGGCTAGGAACTATGGCTACACCTTC. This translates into CASSSHHRKTGRARNYGYTF.

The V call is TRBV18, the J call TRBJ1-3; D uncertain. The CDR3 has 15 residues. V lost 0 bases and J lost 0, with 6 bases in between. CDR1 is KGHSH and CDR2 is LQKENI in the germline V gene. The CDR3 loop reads CASSPPTNSGNTIYF. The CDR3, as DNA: TGTGCCAGCTCACCACCCACTAACTCTGGAAACACCATATATTTT.

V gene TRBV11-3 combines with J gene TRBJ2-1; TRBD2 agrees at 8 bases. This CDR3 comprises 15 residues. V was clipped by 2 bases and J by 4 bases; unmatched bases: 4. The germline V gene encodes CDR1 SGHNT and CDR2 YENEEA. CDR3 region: CASSLRASGYNEQFF. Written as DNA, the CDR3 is TGTGCCAGCAGCTTACGGGCTAGCGGGTACAATGAGCAGTTCTTC. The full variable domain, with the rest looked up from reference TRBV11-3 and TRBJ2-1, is EAGVVQSPRYKIIEKKQPVAFWCNPISGHNTLYWYLQNLGQGPELLIRYENEEAVDDSQLPKDRFSAERLKGVDSTLKIQPAELGDSAVYLCASSLRASGYNEQFFGPGTRLTVL.

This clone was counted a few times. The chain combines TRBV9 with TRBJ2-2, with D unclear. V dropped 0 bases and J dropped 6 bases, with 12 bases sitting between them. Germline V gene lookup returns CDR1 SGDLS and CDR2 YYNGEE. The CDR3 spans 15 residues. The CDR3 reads CASSVGEAKSGELFF. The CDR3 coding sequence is TGTGCCAGCAGCGTAGGAGAGGCGAAATCCGGGGAGCTGTTTTTT.

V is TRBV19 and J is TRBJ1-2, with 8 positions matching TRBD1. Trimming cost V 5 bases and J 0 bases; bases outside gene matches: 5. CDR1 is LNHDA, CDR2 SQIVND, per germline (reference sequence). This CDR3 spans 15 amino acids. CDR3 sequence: CASSEQGAPNYGYTF. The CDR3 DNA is TGTGCCAGTAGTGAGCAGGGGGCGCCTAACTATGGCTACACCTTC.

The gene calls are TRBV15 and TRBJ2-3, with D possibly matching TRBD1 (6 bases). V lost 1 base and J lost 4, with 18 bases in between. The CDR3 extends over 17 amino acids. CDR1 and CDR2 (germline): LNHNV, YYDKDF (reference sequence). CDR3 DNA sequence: TGTGCCACCAGCAGAGGTCCAGGGACACATGCGGCAGATACGCAGTATTTT. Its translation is CATSRGPGTHAADTQYF.

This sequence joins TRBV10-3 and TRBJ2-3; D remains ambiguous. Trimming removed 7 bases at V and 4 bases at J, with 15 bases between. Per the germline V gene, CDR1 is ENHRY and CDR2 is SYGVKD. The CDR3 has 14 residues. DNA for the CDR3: TGTGCCATCAAAGTCGTTTTAGCCTCAGATACGCAGTATTTT. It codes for CAIKVVLASDTQYF.

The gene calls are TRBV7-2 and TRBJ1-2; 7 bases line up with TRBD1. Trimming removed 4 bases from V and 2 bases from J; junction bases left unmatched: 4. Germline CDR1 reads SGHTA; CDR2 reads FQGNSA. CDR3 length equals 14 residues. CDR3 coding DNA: TGTGCCAGCAGCTCGCAGACAGGGAACTATGGCTACACCTTC. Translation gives CASSSQTGNYGYTF. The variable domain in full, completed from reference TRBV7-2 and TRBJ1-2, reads GAGVSQSPSNKVTEKGKDVELRCDPISGHTALYWYRQSLGQGLEFLIYFQGNSAPDKSGLPSDRFSAERTGGSVSTLTIQRTQQEDSAVYLCASSSQTGNYGYTFGSGTRLTVV.

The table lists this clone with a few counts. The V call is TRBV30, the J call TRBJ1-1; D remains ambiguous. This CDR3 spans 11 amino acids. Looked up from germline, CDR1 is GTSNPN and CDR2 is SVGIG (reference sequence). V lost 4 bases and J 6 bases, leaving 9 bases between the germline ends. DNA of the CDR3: TGTGCCTGGAATCAGGCGTCTGAAGCTTTCTTT. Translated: CAWNQASEAFF.

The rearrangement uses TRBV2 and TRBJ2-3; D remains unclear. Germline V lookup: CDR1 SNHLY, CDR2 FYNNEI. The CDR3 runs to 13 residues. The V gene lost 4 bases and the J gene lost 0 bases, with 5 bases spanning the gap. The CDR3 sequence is CASSVGSTDTQYF. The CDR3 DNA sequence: TGTGCCAGCAGTGTTGGCAGCACAGATACGCAGTATTTT.

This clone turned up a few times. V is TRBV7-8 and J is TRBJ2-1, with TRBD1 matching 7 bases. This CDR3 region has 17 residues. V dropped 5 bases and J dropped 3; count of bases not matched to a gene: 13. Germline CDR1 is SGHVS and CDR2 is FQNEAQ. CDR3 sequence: CASSHVPGGNYYNEQFF. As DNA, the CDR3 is TGTGCCAGCAGCCATGTACCAGGGGGTAATTACTACAATGAGCAGTTCTTC. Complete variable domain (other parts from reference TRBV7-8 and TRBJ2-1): GAGVSQSPRYKVAKRGQDVALRCDPISGHVSLFWYQQALGQGPEFLTYFQNEAQLDKSGLPSDRFFAERPEGSVSTLKIQRTQQEDSAVYLCASSHVPGGNYYNEQFFGPGTRLTVL.

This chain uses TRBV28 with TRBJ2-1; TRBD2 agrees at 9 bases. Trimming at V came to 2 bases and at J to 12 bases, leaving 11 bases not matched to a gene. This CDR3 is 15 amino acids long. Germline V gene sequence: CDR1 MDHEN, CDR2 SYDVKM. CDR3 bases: TGTGCCAGCAGTTTAACAGCGGGGGGCCCTCCCCTGCAGTTCTTC. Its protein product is CASSLTAGGPPLQFF.

CDR3 amino acids: CASSPPELLSGYTF. CDR3 bases: TGTGCCAGCAGCCCCCCGGAGTTATTGTCCGGCTACACCTTC. The rearrangement uses TRBV7-9 and TRBJ1-2; D is ambiguous. The CDR3 runs to 14 residues. The germline CDR1 and CDR2 sequences are SEHNR and FQNEAQ (reference sequence). The ends were cut back, 5 bases at V and 8 bases at J, with 18 bases in the middle.

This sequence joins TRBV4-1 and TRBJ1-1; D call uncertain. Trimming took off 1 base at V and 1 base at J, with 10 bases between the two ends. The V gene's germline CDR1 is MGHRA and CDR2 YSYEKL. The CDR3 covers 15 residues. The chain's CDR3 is CASSQGVPGNTEAFF. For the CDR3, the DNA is TGCGCCAGCAGCCAAGGGGTCCCAGGGAACACTGAAGCTTTCTTT.

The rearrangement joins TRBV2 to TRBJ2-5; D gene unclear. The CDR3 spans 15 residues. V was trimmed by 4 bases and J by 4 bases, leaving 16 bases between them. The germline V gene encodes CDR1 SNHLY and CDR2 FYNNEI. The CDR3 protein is CASSVLPLRRETQYF. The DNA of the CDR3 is TGTGCCAGCAGTGTTTTGCCCTTGAGGAGAGAGACCCAGTACTTC.

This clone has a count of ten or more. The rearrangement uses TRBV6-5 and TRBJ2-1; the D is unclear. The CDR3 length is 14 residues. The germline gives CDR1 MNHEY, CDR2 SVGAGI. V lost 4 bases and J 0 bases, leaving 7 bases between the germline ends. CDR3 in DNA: TGTGCCAGCAGTTCTCGGAGCTCCTACAATGAGCAGTTCTTC. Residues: CASSSRSSYNEQFF.

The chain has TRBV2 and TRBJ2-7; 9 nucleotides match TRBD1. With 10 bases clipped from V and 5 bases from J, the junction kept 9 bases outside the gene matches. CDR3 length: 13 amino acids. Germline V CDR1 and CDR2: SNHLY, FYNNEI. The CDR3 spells CATHRDRDHEQYF. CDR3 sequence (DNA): TGTGCCACACACCGGGACAGGGACCACGAGCAGTACTTC.

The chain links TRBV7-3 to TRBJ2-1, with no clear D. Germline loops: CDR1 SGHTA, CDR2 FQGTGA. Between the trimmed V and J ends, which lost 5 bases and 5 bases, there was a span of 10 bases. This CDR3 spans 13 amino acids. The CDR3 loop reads CASSLGLNNEQFF. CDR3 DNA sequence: TGTGCCAGCAGCCTCGGGTTAAACAATGAGCAGTTCTTC.

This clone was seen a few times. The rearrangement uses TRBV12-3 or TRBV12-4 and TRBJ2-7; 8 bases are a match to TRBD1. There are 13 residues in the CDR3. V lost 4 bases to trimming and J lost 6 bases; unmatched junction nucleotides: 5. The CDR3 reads CASSWDRLTEQYF. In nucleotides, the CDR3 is TGTGCCAGCAGTTGGGACAGGCTAACCGAGCAGTACTTC.

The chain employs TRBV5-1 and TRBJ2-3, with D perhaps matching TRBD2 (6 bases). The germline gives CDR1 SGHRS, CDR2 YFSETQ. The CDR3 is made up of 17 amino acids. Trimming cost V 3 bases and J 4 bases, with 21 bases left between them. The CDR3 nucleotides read TGCGCCAGCAGCTGGAACAAAGCCCCGGGACTTCCAGATACGCAGTATTTT. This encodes CASSWNKAPGLPDTQYF.

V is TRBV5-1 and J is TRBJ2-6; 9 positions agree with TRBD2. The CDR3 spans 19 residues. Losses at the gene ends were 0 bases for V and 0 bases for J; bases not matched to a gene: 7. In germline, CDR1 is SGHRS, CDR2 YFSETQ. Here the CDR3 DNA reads TGCGCCAGCAGCTTGGGGCTAGCGGGGTTCAGCTCTGGGGCCAACGTCCTGACTTTC. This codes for CASSLGLAGFSSGANVLTF.